Described below is a single TCR beta chain sequence and its context. The data were taken from a study of memory CD4+ T cells and cytomegalovirus serostatus. Produced via immunoSEQ multiplex PCR; TCRdb's table is partial and in-frame only. The table records about 58,000 clones, 82% of them present only once. The sort gate was single viable CD3+CD4+CD8-CD45RO+ cells for memory CD4+ T cells. Trimming shortened V by 7 bases and J by 3 bases, and 15 bases separated the two germline ends. There are 13 residues in the CDR3. The germline V gene encodes CDR1 SQVTM and CDR2 ANQGSEA. This TCR came from an adult in good health and CMV-seronegative. Some clones in this sample may be carry-over from other donors' samples. Sequencing was performed on memory CD4+ T cells from blood. This chain connects TRBV29-1 to TRBJ1-2; D ambiguous. The CDR3 sequence: CSAIGSGHYGYTF. DNA for the CDR3: TGCAGCGCTATCGGAAGTGGCCACTATGGCTACACCTTC.